This T cell receptor (beta chain) was recorded in a study of T cell clonality in common variable immunodeficiency. Most patients and controls had Caucasian heritage. For at least one year, all CVID subjects received replacement immunoglobulin. No CVID subject was ill or on immunomodulatory drugs when sampled. Trimming left V 2 bases short and J 4 bases short, with 9 bases between. CDR3 size: 12 residues. The germline gives CDR1 GTSNPN, CDR2 SVGIG (reference sequence). As for this clone: The antigen is not known. The read is 3 residues too short to cover the CDR3 end, so that end is filled in from the germline J gene.

Points from the study as a whole: Authors noted CVID clonality's cause needs subpopulation repertoire sequencing. In common variable immunodeficiency, TCR beta chains reportedly carried fewer deletions and N-nucleotide insertions.

The method was immunoSEQ multiplex PCR; TCRdb's version includes in-frame clones alone and lacks a portion of them. The sample includes some 27,000 clones, none of them occurring once. This chain links TRBV30 with TRBJ2-7; D not resolved. Source material: peripheral blood mononuclear cells. The clonotype comes from a human donor with common variable immunodeficiency. The sequenced part of the CDR3 DNA is TGTGCCTGGAGTTTTGGGCAGTACGAG. Protein: CAWSFGQYE. The entire CDR3 is CAWSFGQYEQYF.